These 7 T cell receptor beta chains share one sample of origin, sequenced in a study of tumor-infiltrating lymphocytes in primary liver carcinoma. TCR beta cDNA came from about 0.45 ug total RNA, primed with a constant-region primer. Library construction for TCR beta comprised three nested multiplex PCR rounds performed with slightly modified ARM-PCR. Rounds one and two of PCR, each of 10 cycles, were primed with TRBV1-TRBV30 forward primers and a C-beta reverse primer. TCRdb re-derived calls from the multiplex PCR reads in MiXCR, one entry per CDR3 protein. The table shows some 190,000 distinct CDR3 sequences, with around four fifths occurring only once. Investigators took RNA and DNA out together from 20-30 mg of unsorted bulk tissue. Sequenced material: tumor tissue from primary liver carcinoma. The receptors originated from a man aged 40-49 years with primary liver carcinoma and hepatitis B virus infection.

This clonotype was counted once. The CDR3: CASSREERHKGVNEQFF. The DNA of the CDR3 is TGTGCCAGCAGCCGAGAGGAGCGGCATAAGGGGGTTAATGAGCAGTTCTTC. The chain combines TRBV4-2 with TRBJ2-1; D is possibly TRBD1 (6 bases). V gave up 4 bases and J gave up 7 bases, with 23 bases separating them. The CDR3 covers 17 residues. Germline V lookup: CDR1 LGHNA, CDR2 YNFKEQ.

A note on this clonotype: The junction and the germline gene differ at one end; a read error may be behind it. This chain uses TRBV10-2 with TRBJ2-3, with a possible D match to TRBD2 (6 bases). Per the germline V gene, CDR1 is WSHSY and CDR2 is SAAADI. The CDR3 has 13 amino acids. The CDR3 coding sequence is TGCACCAGCAGTCTTCTCTCTAGCGAAGCGCAGTATTTT. Its protein product is CTSSLLSSEAQYF.

The chain combines TRBV4-1 with TRBJ2-7; tentative D call: TRBD2 (7 bases). Germline V lookup: CDR1 MGHRA, CDR2 YSYEKL. V lost 6 bases, J lost 7 bases, and 22 bases lay in between. There are 15 residues in the CDR3. The CDR3 nucleotides read TGCGCCAGCAGTCAGGGGTTGGCGGGAGTGAATGAGCAGTACTTC. Translated: CASSQGLAGVNEQYF.

With respect to this clonotype: At one end the junction does not follow the germline gene, possibly because of a read error. This chain uses TRBV4-1 with TRBJ2-2, with 7 nucleotides matching TRBD2. This CDR3 region has 17 residues. CDR1 is MGHRA and CDR2 is YSYEKL in the germline V gene. The CDR3 DNA sequence: TGCGCCGGTAGCCAAGATAGAGCGGGAACGAACACCGGTGAGCTGTTATTT. This gives the protein CAGSQDRAGTNTGELLF.

As for this clonotype: In this CDR3 the conserved last residue, phenylalanine or tryptophan, is missing, so a read error is likely. No DNA is shown, since the ends of the CDR3 on it are uncertain; the CDR3 is the one TCRdb lists. This chain joins TRBV6-5 and TRBJ1-1; the table gives TRBD1 as D, unverified against the DNA. Germline V gene sequence: CDR1 MNHEY, CDR2 SVGAGI. The CDR3 spans 15 residues, counting both ends. The CDR3 is CTSSYSIGGGAETFS.

As to this clonotype: At one end, the junction sequence differs from germline, possibly due to a read error. The chain links TRBV29-1 to TRBJ2-3; 13 bases are a match to TRBD2. Germline V lookup: CDR1 SQVTM, CDR2 ANQGSEA. The CDR3 runs 16 residues. Here the CDR3 DNA reads TGTAGCGTTGACGGGACTAGCGGGGTCGGAACAGATACGCAGTGTTTT. It is translated as CSVDGTSGVGTDTQCF.

Notes on this clonotype: Germline is not matched at one junction end, which may reflect a read error. The DNA of the CDR3 is TGCGCCAGCAGCGGGACAGGGGAGGACACAGAAACGCAGTATTTT. Its translation is CASSGTGEDTETQYF. This rearrangement joins TRBV5-1 to TRBJ2-3; 10 bases line up with TRBD1. From germline, CDR1 is SGHRS and CDR2 YFSETQ. The CDR3 runs to 15 residues.